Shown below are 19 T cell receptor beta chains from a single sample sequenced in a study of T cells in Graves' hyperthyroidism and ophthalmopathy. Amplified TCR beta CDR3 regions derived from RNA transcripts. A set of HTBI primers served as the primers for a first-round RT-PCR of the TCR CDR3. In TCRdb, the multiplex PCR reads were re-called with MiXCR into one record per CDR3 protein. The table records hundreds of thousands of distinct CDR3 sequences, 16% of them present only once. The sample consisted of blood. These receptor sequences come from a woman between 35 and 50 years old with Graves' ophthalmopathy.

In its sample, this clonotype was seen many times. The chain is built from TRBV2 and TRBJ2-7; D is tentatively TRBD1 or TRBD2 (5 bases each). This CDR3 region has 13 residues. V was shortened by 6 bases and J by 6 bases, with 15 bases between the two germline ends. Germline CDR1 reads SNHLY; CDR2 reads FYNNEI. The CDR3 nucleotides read TGTGCCAGCAGGGACCCCGGGGCCGGCGAGCAGTACTTC. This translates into CASRDPGAGEQYF.

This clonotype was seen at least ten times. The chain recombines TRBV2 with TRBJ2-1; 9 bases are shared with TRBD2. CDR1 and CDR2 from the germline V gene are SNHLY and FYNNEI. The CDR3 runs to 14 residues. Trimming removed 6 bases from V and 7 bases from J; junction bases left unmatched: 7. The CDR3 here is CASRGASGTNEQFF. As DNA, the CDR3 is TGTGCCAGCAGGGGGGCTAGCGGGACGAATGAGCAGTTCTTC.

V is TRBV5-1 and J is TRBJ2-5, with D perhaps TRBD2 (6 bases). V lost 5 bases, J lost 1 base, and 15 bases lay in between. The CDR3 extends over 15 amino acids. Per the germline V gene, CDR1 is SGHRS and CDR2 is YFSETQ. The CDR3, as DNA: TGCGCCAGCAGTATCCAGTTGGGACTCCAAGAGACCCAGTACTTC. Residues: CASSIQLGLQETQYF.

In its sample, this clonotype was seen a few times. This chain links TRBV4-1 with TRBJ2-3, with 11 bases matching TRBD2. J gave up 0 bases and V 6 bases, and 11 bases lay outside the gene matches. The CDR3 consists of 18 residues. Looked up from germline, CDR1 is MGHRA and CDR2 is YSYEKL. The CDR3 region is CASSRAGTSGGSTDTQYF. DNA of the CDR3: TGCGCCAGCAGTCGTGCCGGGACTAGCGGAGGGAGCACAGATACGCAGTATTTT.

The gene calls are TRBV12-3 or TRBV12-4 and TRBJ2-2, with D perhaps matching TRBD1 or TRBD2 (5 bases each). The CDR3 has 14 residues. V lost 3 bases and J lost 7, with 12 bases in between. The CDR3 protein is CASSFRDRSGELFF. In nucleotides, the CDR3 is TGTGCCAGCAGTTTCCGGGACCGTAGCGGGGAGCTGTTTTTT.

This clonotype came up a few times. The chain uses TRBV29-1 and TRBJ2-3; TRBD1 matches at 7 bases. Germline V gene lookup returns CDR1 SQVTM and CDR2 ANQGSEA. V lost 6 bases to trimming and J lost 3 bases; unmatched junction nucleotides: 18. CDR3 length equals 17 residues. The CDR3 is CSVAPRDRGLGTDTQYF. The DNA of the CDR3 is TGCAGCGTCGCACCCAGAGATAGGGGGCTAGGAACAGATACGCAGTATTTT.

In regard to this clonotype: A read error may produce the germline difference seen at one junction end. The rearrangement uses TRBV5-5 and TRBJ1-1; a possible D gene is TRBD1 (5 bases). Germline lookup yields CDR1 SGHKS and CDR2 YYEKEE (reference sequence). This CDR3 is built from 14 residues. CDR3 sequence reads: CASSLKGPNTEASF. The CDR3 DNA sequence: TGTGCCAGCAGCCTCAAGGGGCCTAACACTGAAGCTTCCTTT.

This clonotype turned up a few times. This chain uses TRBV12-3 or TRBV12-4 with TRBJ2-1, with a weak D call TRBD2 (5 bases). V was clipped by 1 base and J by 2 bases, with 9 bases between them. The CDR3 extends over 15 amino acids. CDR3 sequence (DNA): TGTGCCAGCAGTTTAGTACTAGATCCCTACAATGAGCAGTTCTTC. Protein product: CASSLVLDPYNEQFF.

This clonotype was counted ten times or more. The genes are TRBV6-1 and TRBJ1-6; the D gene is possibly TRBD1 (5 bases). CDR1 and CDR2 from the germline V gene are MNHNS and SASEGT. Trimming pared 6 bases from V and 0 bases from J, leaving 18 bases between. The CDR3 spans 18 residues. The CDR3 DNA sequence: TGTGCCAGCAGCGCGAGGGGAAGGGAAAGCTCCTATAATTCACCCCTCCACTTT. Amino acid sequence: CASSARGRESSYNSPLHF.

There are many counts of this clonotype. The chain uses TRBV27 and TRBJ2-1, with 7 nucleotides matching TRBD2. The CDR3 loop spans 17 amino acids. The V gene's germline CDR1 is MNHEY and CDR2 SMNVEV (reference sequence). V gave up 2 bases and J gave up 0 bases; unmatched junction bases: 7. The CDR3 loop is CASSLAGLQSSYNEQFF. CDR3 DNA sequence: TGTGCCAGCAGTTTAGCGGGACTACAAAGCTCCTACAATGAGCAGTTCTTC.

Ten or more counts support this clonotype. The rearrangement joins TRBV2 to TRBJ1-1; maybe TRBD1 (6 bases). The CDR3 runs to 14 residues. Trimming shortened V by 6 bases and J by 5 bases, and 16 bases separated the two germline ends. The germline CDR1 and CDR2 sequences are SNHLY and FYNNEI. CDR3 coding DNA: TGTGCCAGCAGCGAACAGGGACCCCCAACTGAAGCTTTCTTT. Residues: CASSEQGPPTEAFF.

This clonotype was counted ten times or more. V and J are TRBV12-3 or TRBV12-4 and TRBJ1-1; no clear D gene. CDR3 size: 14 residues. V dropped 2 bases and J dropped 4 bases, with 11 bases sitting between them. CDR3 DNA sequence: TGTGCCAGCAGTTTAAGGCAGCAACCCACTGAAGCTTTCTTT. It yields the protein CASSLRQQPTEAFF.

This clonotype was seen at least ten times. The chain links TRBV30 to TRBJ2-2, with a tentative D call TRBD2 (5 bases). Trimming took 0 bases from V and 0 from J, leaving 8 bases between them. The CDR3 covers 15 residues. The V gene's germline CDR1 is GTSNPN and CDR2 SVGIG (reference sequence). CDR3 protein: CAWSVRGSNTGELFF. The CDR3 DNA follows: TGTGCCTGGAGTGTACGCGGGTCGAACACCGGGGAGCTGTTTTTT.

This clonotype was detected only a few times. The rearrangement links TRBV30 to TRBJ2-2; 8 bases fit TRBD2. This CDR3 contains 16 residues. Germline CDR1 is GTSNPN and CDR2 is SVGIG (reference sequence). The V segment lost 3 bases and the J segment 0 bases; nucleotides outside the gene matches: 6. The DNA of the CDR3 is TGTGCCTGGAGACTAGCGGTCGTTGCGAACACCGGGGAGCTGTTTTTT. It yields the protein CAWRLAVVANTGELFF.

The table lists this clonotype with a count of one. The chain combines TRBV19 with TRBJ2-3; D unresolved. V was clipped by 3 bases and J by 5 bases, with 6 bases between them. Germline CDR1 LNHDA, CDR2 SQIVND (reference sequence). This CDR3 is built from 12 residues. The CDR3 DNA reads TGTGCCAGTAGTATCCCGTTAGATACGCAGTATTTT. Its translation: CASSIPLDTQYF. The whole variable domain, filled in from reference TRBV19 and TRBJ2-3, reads DGGITQSPKYLFRKEGQNVTLSCEQNLNHDAMYWYRQDPGQGLRLIYYSQIVNDFQKGDIAEGYSVSREKKESFPLTVTSAQKNPTAFYLCASSIPLDTQYFGPGTRLTVL.

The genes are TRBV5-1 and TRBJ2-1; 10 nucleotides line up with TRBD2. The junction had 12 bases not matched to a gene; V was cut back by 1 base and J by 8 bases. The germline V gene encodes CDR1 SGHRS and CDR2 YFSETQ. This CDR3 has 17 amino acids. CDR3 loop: CASSLHSLLAGFDEQFF. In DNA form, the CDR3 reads TGCGCCAGCAGCTTGCATTCTCTACTAGCGGGGTTTGATGAGCAGTTCTTC.

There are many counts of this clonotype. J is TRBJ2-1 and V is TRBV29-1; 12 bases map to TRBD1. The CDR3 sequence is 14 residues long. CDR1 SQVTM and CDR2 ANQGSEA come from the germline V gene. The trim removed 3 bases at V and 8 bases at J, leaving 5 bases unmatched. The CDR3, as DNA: TGCAGCGTTGAGGATGGGACAGGGGGCGATGAGCAGTTCTTC. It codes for CSVEDGTGGDEQFF.

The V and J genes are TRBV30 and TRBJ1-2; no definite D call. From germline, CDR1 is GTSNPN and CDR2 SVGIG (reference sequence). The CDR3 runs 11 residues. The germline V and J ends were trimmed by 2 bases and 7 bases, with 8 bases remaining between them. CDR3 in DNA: TGTGCCTGGAGTCTGAGAAGTGGCTACACCTTC. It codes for CAWSLRSGYTF.

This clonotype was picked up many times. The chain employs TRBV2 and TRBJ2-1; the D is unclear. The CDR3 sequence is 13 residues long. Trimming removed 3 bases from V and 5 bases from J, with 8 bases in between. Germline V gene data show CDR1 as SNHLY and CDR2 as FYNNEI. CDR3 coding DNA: TGTGCCAGCAGTGAGATAGGTAACAATGAGCAGTTCTTC. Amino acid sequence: CASSEIGNNEQFF.